This T cell receptor beta chain comes out of a study of Graves' ophthalmopathy and Graves' hyperthyroidism. Findings and caveats of the study: Blood also contained most of the expanded thyroid clonotypes above 0.001 frequency.

This CDR3 has 11 amino acids. Per the germline V gene, CDR1 is SQVTM and CDR2 is ANQGSEA. Turning to this clonotype: Antigen: not known.

RNA transcripts yielded amplified TCR beta CDR3 regions. First-round RT-PCR relied on HTBI primers, and a second-round multiplex PCR came next. Via MiXCR, TCRdb re-called the multiplex PCR reads, giving one row per CDR3 protein. The repertoire has 500,000 to 600,000 distinct CDR3 sequences, just under 40% of them found once; the top ten carry 3.5% to 4.5%. The TCR was taken from an adult man with Graves' hyperthyroidism. Sequencing was done on a sample of peripheral blood or thyroid tissue (not recorded which). This chain uses TRBV29-1 with TRBJ1-2; D remains unclear. CDR3 loop: CSLNQNYGYTF. Here the CDR3 DNA reads TGCAGTTTGAACCAGAACTATGGCTACACCTTC.